Listed here are 28 T cell receptor beta chains from one sample, sequenced in a study of cytomegalovirus exposure and HLA in healthy donors. Use of 60 Vbeta and 13 Jbeta primers characterized the PCR. Here immunoSEQ multiplex PCR was the method, and the copy in TCRdb shows in-frame clones only, minus some. The sample lists approximately 100,000 clones; more than 75% were seen once. Sequences were obtained from PBMCs. Receptors were obtained from a woman aged 40 to 50 in good health and CMV-seropositive.

The chain couples TRBV2 to TRBJ1-2, with D perhaps matching TRBD1 (5 bases). Trimming shortened V by 2 bases and J by 2 bases, and 12 bases separated the two germline ends. The CDR3 totals 15 residues. CDR1 SNHLY and CDR2 FYNNEI come from the germline V gene. CDR3 sequence: CASSEQGALNYGYTF. The CDR3 coding sequence is TGTGCCAGCAGTGAACAGGGCGCATTAAACTATGGCTACACCTTC.

The chain carries TRBV7-6 and TRBJ2-3; 7 nucleotides line up with TRBD1. The germline gives CDR1 SGHVS, CDR2 FNYEAQ. V lost 7 bases to trimming and J lost 3 bases; unmatched junction nucleotides: 4. The length of the CDR3 is 13 residues. CDR3 coding DNA: TGTGCCAGCACCCTGACAGGGACAGATACGCAGTATTTT. Its protein product is CASTLTGTDTQYF.

DNA of the CDR3: TGTGCCAGCAACCCAGGGTTCGAGCAGTACTTC. Encoded protein: CASNPGFEQYF. The chain recombines TRBV6-1 with TRBJ2-7; tentative D call: TRBD1 (5 bases). The V end lost 7 bases, the J end lost 6 bases, and 10 bases lay between the germline ends. The CDR3 is 11 amino acids. Germline V CDR1 and CDR2: MNHNS, SASEGT.

The chain carries TRBV5-4 and TRBJ1-2; possible D gene TRBD1, 6 bases. Trimming removed 7 bases at V and 3 bases at J, with 19 bases between. CDR1 and CDR2 (germline): SGHNT, YYREEE (reference sequence). The CDR3 sequence is 15 residues long. The CDR3 DNA sequence: TGTGCCAGCGGGGGAACAGGGAAAAATGACTATGGCTACACCTTC. Its protein is CASGGTGKNDYGYTF.

This clone occurred a few times. This CDR3 is CAISESAGGYGYTF. CDR3 DNA sequence: TGTGCCATCAGTGAGTCGGCAGGGGGCTATGGCTACACCTTC. The V gene is TRBV10-3, the J gene TRBJ1-2; the match to TRBD1 covers 7 bases. The CDR3 totals 14 residues. V was clipped by 0 bases and J by 4 bases; unmatched bases: 2. In germline, CDR1 is ENHRY, CDR2 SYGVKD.

This chain uses TRBV2 with TRBJ1-1; TRBD1 matches 8 bases. CDR1 is SNHLY and CDR2 is FYNNEI in the germline V gene. The junction had 8 bases not matched to a gene; V was cut back by 5 bases and J by 0 bases. The CDR3 is 16 amino acids. The CDR3 here is CASSLDRAVMNTEAFF. Written as DNA, the CDR3 is TGTGCCAGCAGTTTGGACAGGGCAGTCATGAACACTGAAGCTTTCTTT.

The genes are TRBV5-1 and TRBJ2-2; 7 nucleotides align to TRBD1. Trimming took 3 bases from V and 1 from J; bases not matched to a gene: 6. Germline V gene lookup returns CDR1 SGHRS and CDR2 YFSETQ. The CDR3 has 16 residues. The CDR3: CASSWGQNLNTGELFF. The CDR3 DNA reads TGCGCCAGCAGCTGGGGACAGAACTTGAACACCGGGGAGCTGTTTTTT.

This sequence joins TRBV5-1 and TRBJ1-1; D unresolved. CDR3 length equals 13 residues. V was trimmed by 0 bases and J by 4 bases, leaving 7 bases between them. CDR1 is SGHRS and CDR2 is YFSETQ in the germline V gene. The CDR3 loop is CASSLDYSTEAFF. CDR3 in DNA: TGCGCCAGCAGCTTGGATTATAGCACTGAAGCTTTCTTT.

This clone appeared a single time. This chain links TRBV4-2 with TRBJ2-5; 9 bases are shared with TRBD2. The CDR3 totals 14 residues. Germline lookup yields CDR1 LGHNA and CDR2 YNFKEQ. With V trimmed by 3 bases and J by 5 bases, 4 bases remained unmatched. The CDR3 protein is CASSQRGGRETQYF. The CDR3 DNA is TGTGCCAGCAGCCAGCGGGGGGGCAGGGAGACCCAGTACTTC.

This sequence joins TRBV5-1 and TRBJ2-7, with a weak D call TRBD1 (5 bases). V lost 1 base and J lost 5, with 13 bases in between. Germline V gene lookup returns CDR1 SGHRS and CDR2 YFSETQ. The CDR3 loop spans 14 amino acids. CDR3 in amino acids: CASSLIQGGDEQYF. DNA for the CDR3: TGCGCCAGCAGCTTGATTCAGGGCGGCGACGAGCAGTACTTC.

This clone was seen only once. This chain connects TRBV19 to TRBJ1-2, with TRBD1 matching 9 bases. The J segment lost 6 bases and the V segment lost 3 bases, leaving 2 bases of the junction unmatched. The CDR3 is 13 residues long. Per the germline V gene, CDR1 is LNHDA and CDR2 is SQIVND (reference sequence). CDR3 region: CASSMGQGDGYTF. DNA for the CDR3: TGTGCCAGTAGTATGGGACAGGGTGATGGCTACACCTTC.

This chain connects TRBV28 to TRBJ1-2; 8 bases line up with TRBD1. This CDR3 contains 13 residues. Germline V CDR1 and CDR2: MDHEN, SYDVKM. Germline trimming cut 4 bases from V and 14 bases from J; bases unmatched to any gene: 12. CDR3 amino acids: CASSSGPGQGWTF. The CDR3 nucleotides are TGTGCCAGCAGTTCTGGGCCCGGACAGGGCTGGACCTTC.

The chain links TRBV30 to TRBJ1-5, with D hard to call. The CDR3 contains 13 residues. V lost 0 bases to trimming and J lost 8 bases, with 11 bases between them. Germline CDR1 GTSNPN, CDR2 SVGIG (reference sequence). The CDR3: CAWSVQQVEPQHF. Written as DNA, the CDR3 is TGTGCCTGGAGTGTACAGCAAGTGGAGCCCCAGCATTTT.

The rearrangement links TRBV27 to TRBJ2-7; TRBD2 might be the D (6 bases). The ends were cut back, 4 bases at V and 3 bases at J, with 16 bases in the middle. This CDR3 has 15 amino acids. CDR1 is MNHEY and CDR2 is SMNVEV in the germline V gene (reference sequence). The CDR3 loop is CASSSSTSGDYEQYF. CDR3 DNA sequence: TGTGCCAGCAGTTCCTCGACCTCGGGGGACTACGAGCAGTACTTC.

The chain uses TRBV30 and TRBJ1-6; unclear D gene. The CDR3 has 17 residues. CDR1 is GTSNPN, CDR2 SVGIG, per germline (reference sequence). The V and J ends lost 4 bases and 0 bases respectively, with 16 bases between them. For the CDR3, the DNA is TGTGCCTGGACCCGTCGCGATTTGAGCTCCTATAATTCACCCCTCCACTTT. Residues: CAWTRRDLSSYNSPLHF.

This rearrangement joins TRBV19 to TRBJ1-1; D is uncertain. The CDR3 is 15 residues long. Germline V gene lookup returns CDR1 LNHDA and CDR2 SQIVND (reference sequence). Trimming cost V 9 bases and J 3 bases, with 20 bases left between them. The CDR3 region has the DNA TGTGCCAGCGAGCCTAAACGGAGGGTCTACACTGAAGCTTTCTTT. It encodes CASEPKRRVYTEAFF.

This clone was counted once. The V and J genes are TRBV5-1 and TRBJ1-5; unclear D gene. V shed 0 bases and J shed 4 bases, with 5 bases lying between them. Germline CDR1 SGHRS, CDR2 YFSETQ. The CDR3 has 13 residues. CDR3 nucleotides: TGCGCCAGCAGCTTGGGTGCGAATCAGCCCCAGCATTTT. Protein: CASSLGANQPQHF.

Concerning this clone: Other DNA sequences in the same sample also yield this CDR3. V is TRBV9 and J is TRBJ1-3, with TRBD1 identical over 7 bases. There are 16 residues in the CDR3. The junction had 6 bases not matched to a gene; V was cut back by 0 bases and J by 3 bases. CDR1 is SGDLS, CDR2 YYNGEE, per germline. The CDR3: CASSVATGESGNTIYF. The DNA of the CDR3 is TGTGCCAGCAGCGTAGCTACAGGGGAGAGTGGAAACACCATATATTTT.

The rearrangement uses TRBV27 and TRBJ2-7; D is possibly TRBD2 (5 bases). With 5 bases removed from V and 2 bases from J, the gap between germline ends came to 10 bases. This CDR3 is built from 13 residues. Germline CDR1 reads MNHEY; CDR2 reads SMNVEV (reference sequence). The CDR3 nucleotides read TGTGCCAGCAGTCGGGGTTTTACCTACGAGCAGTACTTC. It translates to CASSRGFTYEQYF.

The chain has TRBV19 and TRBJ1-2; the match to TRBD1 covers 8 bases. This CDR3 is built from 17 residues. V trimming: 3 bases; J trimming: 5 bases; junction bases outside the gene matches: 14. Germline V gene lookup returns CDR1 LNHDA and CDR2 SQIVND (reference sequence). Here the CDR3 DNA reads TGTGCCAGTAGTATTTCGGCAGGGGGCGAGTCCTCATATGGCTACACCTTC. This encodes CASSISAGGESSYGYTF.

This clone was counted only a few times. This rearrangement joins TRBV4-1 to TRBJ1-2; D is possibly TRBD1 (6 bases). This CDR3 contains 16 residues. Germline lookup yields CDR1 MGHRA and CDR2 YSYEKL. Trimming shortened V by 1 base and J by 6 bases, and 18 bases separated the two germline ends. The CDR3 DNA reads TGCGCCAGCAGCCAAGTTAGGGGGACAATGGATGATGGCTACACCTTC. Translation gives CASSQVRGTMDDGYTF.

This clone came up a few times. V gene TRBV7-2 combines with J gene TRBJ1-5; the D gene is possibly TRBD1 (5 bases). The CDR3 sequence is 15 residues long. The germline V gene encodes CDR1 SGHTA and CDR2 FQGNSA. Trimming cost V 3 bases and J 4 bases, with 13 bases left between them. The CDR3 nucleotides are TGTGCCAGCAGCTTGGAACCAGGGAGGAATCAGCCCCAGCATTTT. It is translated as CASSLEPGRNQPQHF. The complete variable domain, with remaining parts taken from reference TRBV7-2 and TRBJ1-5, reads GAGVSQSPSNKVTEKGKDVELRCDPISGHTALYWYRQSLGQGLEFLIYFQGNSAPDKSGLPSDRFSAERTGGSVSTLTIQRTQQEDSAVYLCASSLEPGRNQPQHFGDGTRLSIL.

The J gene is TRBJ1-3, the V gene TRBV5-1, with D perhaps matching TRBD1 (6 bases). CDR1 SGHRS and CDR2 YFSETQ come from the germline V gene. The CDR3 runs to 16 residues. V was shortened by 7 bases and J by 2 bases, with 19 bases between the two germline ends. The CDR3 here is CASRPAAGVAGNTIYF. CDR3 DNA sequence: TGCGCCAGCCGACCCGCGGCAGGGGTGGCTGGAAACACCATATATTTT.

CDR3: CASSQVRGIEQFF. The CDR3 coding sequence is TGTGCCAGCAGCCAAGTGCGGGGGATTGAGCAGTTCTTC. This sequence joins TRBV4-2 and TRBJ2-1; TRBD2 aligns across 7 bases. Germline CDR1 LGHNA, CDR2 YNFKEQ. CDR3 length: 13 residues. With 1 base clipped from V and 9 bases from J, the junction kept 3 bases outside the gene matches.

The table lists this clone with a few counts. V is TRBV7-8 and J is TRBJ2-7; the D gene is possibly TRBD1 (6 bases). CDR3 length: 13 residues. Trimming left V 5 bases short and J 5 bases short, with 13 bases between. CDR1 SGHVS and CDR2 FQNEAQ come from the germline V gene. CDR3 coding DNA: TGTGCCAGCAGCAGCAGGGGTCCCCACGAGCAGTACTTC. This encodes CASSSRGPHEQYF.

The CDR3 here is CASSTPGQHGYTF. CDR3 DNA: TGTGCCAGCAGCACACCGGGACAGCATGGCTACACCTTC. This chain connects TRBV9 to TRBJ1-2, with 7 bases fitting TRBD1. Germline V gives CDR1 SGDLS, CDR2 YYNGEE. The CDR3 spans 13 residues. The junction had 6 bases not matched to a gene; V was cut back by 4 bases and J by 6 bases.

This chain connects TRBV19 to TRBJ2-2, with 9 bases lining up with TRBD1. The CDR3 sequence is 16 residues long. The trim removed 5 bases at V and 6 bases at J, leaving 10 bases unmatched. Germline-derived CDR1 and CDR2 are LNHDA and SQIVND (reference sequence). CDR3 DNA sequence: TGTGCCAGTAGTCCCCGGGGGACAGGGTACGCCGGGGAGCTGTTTTTT. It yields the protein CASSPRGTGYAGELFF.

The genes are TRBV6-5 and TRBJ1-1; 7 bases line up with TRBD1. This CDR3 contains 14 residues. Germline V gives CDR1 MNHEY, CDR2 SVGAGI. Trimming at V came to 6 bases and at J to 4 bases, leaving 8 bases not matched to a gene. The CDR3 region is CASRLTGIPTEAFF. The DNA of the CDR3 is TGTGCCAGCAGGTTGACAGGGATCCCCACTGAAGCTTTCTTT.